This T cell receptor (beta chain) was captured in a study of blood T cell repertoires in COVID-19. Trimming took 3 bases from V and 1 from J; bases not matched to a gene: 5. CDR3 length: 15 residues. Germline V CDR1 and CDR2: MNHEY, SMNVEV (reference sequence). The count of this clone is one. The assay was immunoSEQ multiplex PCR, and TCRdb's table has in-frame clones only and misses some. This table has 350,000 to 500,000 clones, roughly 84% appearing once. The gene calls are TRBV27 and TRBJ2-7; TRBD1 matches at 8 bases. This receptor was identified in a woman under 30 who had been exposed to COVID-19. The sequenced sample was PBMCs or T cells enriched from blood (not recorded which). The CDR3 spells CASSFIGTGSYEQYF. The CDR3 nucleotides are TGTGCCAGCAGTTTCATTGGGACAGGTTCCTACGAGCAGTACTTC.